Listed below are T cell receptor beta chains from one sample, sequenced in a study of radiation and T cells in renal cell carcinoma. Some clones are missing from TCRdb's copy, which holds only in-frame ones; the method was immunoSEQ multiplex PCR. This sample has some 100,000 clones, with 70% to 85% found just once. The sequenced sample was blood, obtained from a patient whose treatment included radiotherapy and nephrectomy. All receptors come from a man between 60 and 75 years old with renal cell carcinoma. Each CDR3 is given with its conserved first and last residue.

v_call,cdr3_aa
TRBV9,CASSSGMRTGELFF
TRBV2,CASKEDRAPSDTGELFF
TRBV28,CATTSRLGIYEQYF
TRBV6-6,CASSPGTSGRNEQFF
TRBV29-1,CSVATGDHEQYF
TRBV27,CASSPRLAGTNTGELFF
TRBV28,CASRLMGQGYSTDTQYF
TRBV5-1,CASSLVRLGPREQYF
TRBV9,CASSEGLRGNTGELFF
TRBV28,CASSPPVGSGNTIYF
TRBV27,CASSYRGQFYEQYF